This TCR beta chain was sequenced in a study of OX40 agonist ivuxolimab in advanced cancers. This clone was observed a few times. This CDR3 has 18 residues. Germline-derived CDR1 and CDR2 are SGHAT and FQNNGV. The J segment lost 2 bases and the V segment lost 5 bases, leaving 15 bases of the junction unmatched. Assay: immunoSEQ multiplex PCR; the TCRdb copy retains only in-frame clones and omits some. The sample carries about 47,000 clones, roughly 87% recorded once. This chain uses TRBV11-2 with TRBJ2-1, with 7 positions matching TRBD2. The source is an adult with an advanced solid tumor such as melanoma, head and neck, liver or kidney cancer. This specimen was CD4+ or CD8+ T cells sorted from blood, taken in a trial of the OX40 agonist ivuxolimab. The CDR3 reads CASSRPGGREPTYNEQFF. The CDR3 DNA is TGTGCCAGCAGCCGCCCCGGCGGGCGGGAGCCCACCTACAATGAGCAGTTCTTC.